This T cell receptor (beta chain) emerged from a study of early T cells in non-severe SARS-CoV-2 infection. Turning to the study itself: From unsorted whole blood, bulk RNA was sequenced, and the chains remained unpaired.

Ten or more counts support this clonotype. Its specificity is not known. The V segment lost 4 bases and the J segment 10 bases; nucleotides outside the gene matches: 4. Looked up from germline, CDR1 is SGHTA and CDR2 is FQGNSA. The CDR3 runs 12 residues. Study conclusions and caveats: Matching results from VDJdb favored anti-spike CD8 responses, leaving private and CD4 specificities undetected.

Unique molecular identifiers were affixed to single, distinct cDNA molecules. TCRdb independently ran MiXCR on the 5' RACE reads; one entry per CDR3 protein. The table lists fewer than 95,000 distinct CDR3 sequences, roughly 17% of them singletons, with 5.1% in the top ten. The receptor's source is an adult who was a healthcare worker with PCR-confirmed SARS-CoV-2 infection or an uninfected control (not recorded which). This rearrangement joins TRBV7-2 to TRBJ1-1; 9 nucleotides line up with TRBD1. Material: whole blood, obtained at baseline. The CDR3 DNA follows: TGTGCCAGCAGCTCGGACAGGGGAAGAGCTTTCTTT. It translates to CASSSDRGRAFF.